This is a list of T cell receptor beta chains from one sample in a study of identical twins. Using its own MiXCR run on the 5' RACE reads, TCRdb lists one record per CDR3 protein. This table has nearly 900,000 distinct CDR3 sequences, around 12% appearing once. These sequences were also reported in another study, on yellow fever vaccine responses in identical twins.

Sequences were obtained from PBMCs. Receptor source: a woman aged 18-29 years in good health. Both conserved end residues are part of each CDR3. D genes are given only for firm matches. The size field is filled for only some rows; it gives once, few, many or a size class.

length,V,size,D,J,DNA,CDR3
15,TRBV15,NA,NA,TRBJ2-4,TGTGCCACCAGCAGAGATGACAGGTCCTCGGACATTCAGTACTTC,CATSRDDRSSDIQYF
11,TRBV19,NA,NA,TRBJ2-1,TGTGCCAGTATTAACCTTGTTGAGCAGTTCTTC,CASINLVEQFF
16,TRBV25-1,NA,TRBD2,TRBJ2-2,TGTGCCAGCAGTGTTGGGCTAGCGGCGAACACCGGGGAGCTGTTTTTT,CASSVGLAANTGELFF
12,TRBV29-1,NA,TRBD1,TRBJ2-7,TGCAGCGTCATACAGGGGGCTTACGAGCAGTACTTC,CSVIQGAYEQYF
14,TRBV7-2,many,NA,TRBJ1-2,TGTGCCAGCAGCTTAACGTCCCAGGGTAGTGGCTACACCTTC,CASSLTSQGSGYTF
13,TRBV15,many,NA,TRBJ2-1,TGTGCCACCAGCTCCAACTGGGACAATGAGCAGTTCTTC,CATSSNWDNEQFF
14,TRBV10-2,NA,NA,TRBJ1-5,TGCGCCAGCAGTGAGTCGGTGAGCAATCAGCCCCAGCATTTT,CASSESVSNQPQHF
18,TRBV13,few,NA,TRBJ2-1,TGTGCCAGCAGCTTAGGCCTATCGCGTCTGATGGGAGTGAATGAGCAGTTCTTC,CASSLGLSRLMGVNEQFF
17,TRBV27,few,TRBD2,TRBJ2-7,TGTGCCAGCAGTTTATTGGGACTAGCGGGAGCGCGGGGCGAGCAGTACTTC,CASSLLGLAGARGEQYF
15,TRBV2,few,NA,TRBJ2-3,TGTGCCAGCAGTGAAGGGTGGGGGCCACCAGATACGCAGTATTTT,CASSEGWGPPDTQYF
17,TRBV27,NA,NA,TRBJ2-3,TGTGCCAGCAGTTCCTTAAGGTCGGGGGCCCGCACAGATACGCAGTATTTT,CASSSLRSGARTDTQYF
16,TRBV15,NA,NA,TRBJ2-6,TGTGCCACCAGCAGGGTAGTCGAGGCTGGGGCCAACGTCCTGACTTTC,CATSRVVEAGANVLTF
15,TRBV15,NA,NA,TRBJ2-3,TGTGCCACCAGCAGACTTGGATTAAGCACAGATACGCAGTATTTT,CATSRLGLSTDTQYF